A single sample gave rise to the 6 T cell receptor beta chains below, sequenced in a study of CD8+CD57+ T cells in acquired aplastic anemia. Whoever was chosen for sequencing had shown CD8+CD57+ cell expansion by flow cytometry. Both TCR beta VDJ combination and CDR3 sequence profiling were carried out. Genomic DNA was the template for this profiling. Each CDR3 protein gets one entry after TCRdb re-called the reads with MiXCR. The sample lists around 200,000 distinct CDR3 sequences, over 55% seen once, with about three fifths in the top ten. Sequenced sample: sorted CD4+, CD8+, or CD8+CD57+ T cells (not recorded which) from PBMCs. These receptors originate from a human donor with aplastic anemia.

The CDR3 bases are TGTGCCACCTTCCTGGGGGGGGGATACAATGGCTACACCTTC. Its protein is CATFLGGGYNGYTF. The chain recombines TRBV6-5 with TRBJ1-2, with D perhaps matching TRBD1 (5 bases). This CDR3 region has 14 residues. Germline V gene data show CDR1 as MNHEY and CDR2 as SVGAGI. The germline V and J ends were trimmed by 10 bases and 6 bases, with 21 bases remaining between them.

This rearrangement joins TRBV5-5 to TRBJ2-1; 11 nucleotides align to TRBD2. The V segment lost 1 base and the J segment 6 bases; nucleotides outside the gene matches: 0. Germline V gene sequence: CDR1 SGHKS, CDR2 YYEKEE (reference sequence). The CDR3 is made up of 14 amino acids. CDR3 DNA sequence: TGTGCCAGCAGCTTGCTAGCGGGAGGCAATGAGCAGTTCTTC. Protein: CASSLLAGGNEQFF.

CDR3 bases: TGTGCCAGCAGTGAGCTAACGGTGGAAGAGCCCCAGCATTTT. Translation gives CASSELTVEEPQHF. J is TRBJ1-5 and V is TRBV2; no clear D gene. The CDR3 contains 14 residues. Trimming took 3 bases from V and 8 from J, leaving 14 bases between them. CDR1 and CDR2 from the germline V gene are SNHLY and FYNNEI.

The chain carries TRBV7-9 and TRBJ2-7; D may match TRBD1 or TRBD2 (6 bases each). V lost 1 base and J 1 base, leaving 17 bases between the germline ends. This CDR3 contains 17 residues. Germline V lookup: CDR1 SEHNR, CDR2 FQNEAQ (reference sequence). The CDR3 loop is CASSLGEGGTKSYEQYF. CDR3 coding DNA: TGTGCCAGCAGCTTAGGCGAAGGGGGGACCAAGTCCTACGAGCAGTACTTC.

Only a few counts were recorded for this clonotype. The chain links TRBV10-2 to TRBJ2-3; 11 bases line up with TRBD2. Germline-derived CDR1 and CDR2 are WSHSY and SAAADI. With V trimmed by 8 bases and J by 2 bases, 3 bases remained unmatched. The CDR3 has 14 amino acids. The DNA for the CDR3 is TGCGCCAGCGGGGGACTAGCGGTCACAGATACGCAGTATTTT. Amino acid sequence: CASGGLAVTDTQYF.

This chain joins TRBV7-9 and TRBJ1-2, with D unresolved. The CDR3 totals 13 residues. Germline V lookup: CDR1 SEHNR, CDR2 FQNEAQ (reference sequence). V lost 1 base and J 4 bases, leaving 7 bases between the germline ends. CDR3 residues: CASSLGNFYGYTF. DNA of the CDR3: TGTGCCAGCAGCTTAGGAAACTTCTATGGCTACACCTTC. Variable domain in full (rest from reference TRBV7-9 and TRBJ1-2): DTGVSQNPRHKITKRGQNVTFRCDPISEHNRLYWYRQTLGQGPEFLTYFQNEAQLEKSRLLSDRFSAERPKGSFSTLEIQRTEQGDSAMYLCASSLGNFYGYTFGSGTRLTVV.